The 9 T cell receptor beta chains listed next were all sequenced from one sample in a study of T cell repertoires in cytomegalovirus infection. TCRdb reanalysed the reads using MiXCR and keeps one entry per CDR3 protein. The data show under 200,000 distinct CDR3 sequences, roughly 9% seen once. Sequencing was carried out using PBMCs. Receptors originate from a human donor in good health (CMV status not recorded). Some clones in this sample may be carry-over from other donors' samples.

This clonotype was recorded many times. The V gene is TRBV20-1, the J gene TRBJ1-1; D not certain. V lost 5 bases to trimming and J lost 1 base, with 11 bases between them. CDR1 and CDR2 (germline): DFQATT, SNEGSKA (reference sequence). CDR3 length: 13 amino acids. CDR3: CSASRRPNTEAFF. The CDR3, as DNA: TGCAGTGCTTCCCGCCGGCCGAACACTGAAGCTTTCTTT.

A word on this clonotype: This clone may be a read error of a much larger clone one base away. The V call is TRBV7-9, the J call TRBJ1-6, with D perhaps matching TRBD1 (5 bases). The germline CDR1 and CDR2 sequences are SEHNR and FQNEAQ (reference sequence). The CDR3 consists of 18 residues. CDR3 residues: CASSLHDRQTRPNPPLHF. The CDR3, as DNA: TGTGCCAGCAGCCTACACGATCGACAGACCCGGCCTAATCCACCCCTCCACTTT.

This clonotype was recorded a few times. CDR3 sequence reads: CASSEAYDRPYNEQFF. The CDR3, as DNA: TGTGCCAGCAGTGAAGCATACGACAGACCCTACAATGAGCAGTTCTTC. The genes are TRBV2 and TRBJ2-1; possibly TRBD1 for D (5 bases). The length of the CDR3 is 16 residues. The germline gives CDR1 SNHLY, CDR2 FYNNEI. V was clipped by 0 bases and J by 2 bases, with 11 bases between them.

This clonotype was recorded many times. V usage is TRBV5-1 and J usage is TRBJ2-5; a possible D gene is TRBD2 (6 bases). V lost 4 bases and J 5 bases, leaving 18 bases between the germline ends. Germline CDR1 and CDR2: SGHRS and YFSETQ. CDR3 length: 15 residues. CDR3 protein: CASSNGGRQAETQYF. The CDR3, as DNA: TGCGCCAGCAGCAATGGGGGGAGGCAGGCGGAGACCCAGTACTTC. Full variable domain (outside the CDR3, taken from reference TRBV5-1 and TRBJ2-5): KAGVTQTPRYLIKTRGQQVTLSCSPISGHRSVSWYQQTPGQGLQFLFEYFSETQRNKGNFPGRFSGRQFSNSRSEMNVSTLELGDSALYLCASSNGGRQAETQYFGPGTRLLVL.

This clonotype was seen only a few times. This sequence joins TRBV10-3 and TRBJ1-1; tentative D call: TRBD1 (6 bases). From germline, CDR1 is ENHRY and CDR2 SYGVKD. The CDR3 is 15 residues long. The V and J ends lost 5 bases and 4 bases respectively, with 17 bases between them. The CDR3 region is CAISTPRGLGTEAFF. DNA for the CDR3: TGTGCCATCAGTACACCCAGGGGATTGGGCACTGAAGCTTTCTTT.

At least ten counts were recorded for this clonotype. The chain couples TRBV12-3 or TRBV12-4 to TRBJ1-1; D unclear. Trimming took off 5 bases at V and 4 bases at J, with 8 bases between the two ends. This CDR3 is 12 amino acids long. DNA of the CDR3: TGTGCCAGCAGTACCGGGCCCACTGAAGCTTTCTTT. It codes for CASSTGPTEAFF.

This clonotype has ten or more counts. The V gene is TRBV12-3 or TRBV12-4, the J gene TRBJ1-1; D gene uncertain. The CDR3 contains 13 residues. V lost 3 bases and J lost 0, with 5 bases in between. Written as DNA, the CDR3 is TGTGCCAGCAGTTTTGCCGTGAACACTGAAGCTTTCTTT. Encoded protein: CASSFAVNTEAFF.

This clonotype occurred a few times. The V gene is TRBV7-2, the J gene TRBJ2-3; perhaps TRBD2 as D (5 bases). V was trimmed by 4 bases and J by 10 bases, leaving 15 bases between them. Germline V gene data show CDR1 as SGHTA and CDR2 as FQGNSA. The CDR3 covers 13 residues. CDR3 sequence reads: CASSSTSSGAQYF. Written as DNA, the CDR3 is TGTGCCAGCAGCTCCACTTCCTCCGGGGCGCAGTATTTT.

This clonotype appeared many times. This sequence joins TRBV19 and TRBJ1-2; 7 bases map to TRBD1. V dropped 6 bases and J dropped 4; count of bases not matched to a gene: 2. The CDR3 consists of 12 residues. The germline V gene has CDR1 LNHDA and CDR2 SQIVND (reference sequence). CDR3 coding DNA: TGTGCCAGTAGACAGGGGAGCTATGGCTACACCTTC. Its protein product is CASRQGSYGYTF.